This T cell receptor beta chain originates from a study of Graves' ophthalmopathy and Graves' hyperthyroidism. RNA served as the template for amplifying TCR beta CDR3 regions. Investigators did first-round RT-PCR with HTBI primers, then second-round multiplex PCR. TCRdb re-analysed the multiplex PCR reads in MiXCR, keeping a single row per CDR3 protein. The sample consists of about 1.1 million distinct CDR3 sequences, less than 45% of them appearing once. This clonotype was picked up many times. V lost 3 bases to trimming and J lost 5 bases, with 19 bases between them. This CDR3 is built from 17 residues. CDR1 and CDR2 (germline): KGHDR, SFDVKD.

The chain links TRBV24-1 to TRBJ1-5; D is perhaps TRBD1 (5 bases). The clonotype was recovered from an adult man with Graves' hyperthyroidism. Sequencing was carried out using peripheral blood or thyroid tissue (not recorded which). The CDR3 DNA is TGTGCCACCAGTGATACCTCCCGAGCGGGACCCCATCAGCCCCAGCATTTT. Translation: CATSDTSRAGPHQPQHF.